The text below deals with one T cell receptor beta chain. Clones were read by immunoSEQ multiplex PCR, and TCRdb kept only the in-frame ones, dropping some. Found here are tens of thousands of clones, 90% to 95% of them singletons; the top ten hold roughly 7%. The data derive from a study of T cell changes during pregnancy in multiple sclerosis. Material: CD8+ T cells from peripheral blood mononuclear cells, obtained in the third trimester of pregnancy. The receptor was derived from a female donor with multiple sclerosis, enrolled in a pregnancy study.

CDR3 in amino acids: CASSEGRYSYEQYF. CDR3 nucleotide sequence: TGTGCCAGCAGTGAAGGCAGGTACTCCTACGAGCAGTACTTC. The V and J genes are TRBV2 and TRBJ2-7; no firm D call. The CDR3 covers 14 residues. In germline, CDR1 is SNHLY, CDR2 FYNNEI. Deletions cut 1 base from V and 0 bases from J, with 7 bases between.